A single sample is the source of the 4 T cell receptor beta chains below, sequenced in a study of low-dose radiotherapy and immunotherapy resistance in tumors. Time point defined: after trial treatment. Treatment of the sample: LDRT plus nivolumab, ipilimumab, low-dose cyclophosphamide and aspirin (RACIN trial). TRAV- and TRBV-specific primers primed first-strand cDNA, covering alpha and beta chains. TCRs were put through roughly 20 PCR cycles of amplification with Phusion. A constant-region primer and the V-primer adapter served as the primer pair. One entry per CDR3 protein results from TCRdb running MiXCR on the reads. The sample records tens of thousands of distinct CDR3 sequences, around 20% being singletons. The input for sequencing was PBMCs, taken after low-dose radiotherapy plus immunotherapy. Receptors were obtained from a female donor with ovarian cancer.

This clonotype was recorded many times. This chain joins TRBV11-2 and TRBJ2-1, with 7 bases lining up with TRBD1. The CDR3 is 15 residues long. J gave up 9 bases and V 5 bases, and 13 bases lay outside the gene matches. CDR1 and CDR2 from the germline V gene are SGHAT and FQNNGV. Here the CDR3 DNA reads TGTGCCAGCAGCGATACTACAGGGGTCCTGGCTGAGCAGTTCTTC. Its protein product is CASSDTTGVLAEQFF.

This clonotype was counted ten times or more. V usage is TRBV28 and J usage is TRBJ2-7, with TRBD1 as a possible D gene (5 bases). Per germline, CDR1 MDHEN and CDR2 SYDVKM. Trimming removed 1 base at V and 5 bases at J, with 15 bases between. The CDR3 has 15 residues. The CDR3 DNA sequence: TGTGCCAGCAGTTTATTCGGCAGGGTGGTAAACGAGCAGTACTTC. This sequence encodes CASSLFGRVVNEQYF. Combining the CDR3 with reference TRBV28 and TRBJ2-7 gives the whole variable domain DVKVTQSSRYLVKRTGEKVFLECVQDMDHENMFWYRQDPGLGLRLIYFSYDVKMKEKGDIPEGYSVSREKKERFSLILESASTNQTSMYLCASSLFGRVVNEQYFGPGTRLTVT.

This clonotype was seen ten or more times. The rearrangement uses TRBV7-9 and TRBJ2-3, with D hard to call. The CDR3 is 16 amino acids. Per the germline V gene, CDR1 is SEHNR and CDR2 is FQNEAQ (reference sequence). Trimming pared 5 bases from V and 0 bases from J, leaving 15 bases between. CDR3 in DNA: TGTGCCAGCAGCCCGACCGTCGGATCTAGCACAGATACGCAGTATTTT. It yields the protein CASSPTVGSSTDTQYF.

This clonotype was found many times. V gene TRBV20-1 combines with J gene TRBJ2-1; D might be TRBD1 (6 bases). This CDR3 is built from 14 residues. Looked up from germline, CDR1 is DFQATT and CDR2 is SNEGSKA (reference sequence). The V gene lost 5 bases and the J gene lost 1 base, with 12 bases spanning the gap. The chain's CDR3 is CSAVPGTSYNEQFF. As DNA, the CDR3 is TGCAGTGCTGTACCCGGGACATCCTACAATGAGCAGTTCTTC.